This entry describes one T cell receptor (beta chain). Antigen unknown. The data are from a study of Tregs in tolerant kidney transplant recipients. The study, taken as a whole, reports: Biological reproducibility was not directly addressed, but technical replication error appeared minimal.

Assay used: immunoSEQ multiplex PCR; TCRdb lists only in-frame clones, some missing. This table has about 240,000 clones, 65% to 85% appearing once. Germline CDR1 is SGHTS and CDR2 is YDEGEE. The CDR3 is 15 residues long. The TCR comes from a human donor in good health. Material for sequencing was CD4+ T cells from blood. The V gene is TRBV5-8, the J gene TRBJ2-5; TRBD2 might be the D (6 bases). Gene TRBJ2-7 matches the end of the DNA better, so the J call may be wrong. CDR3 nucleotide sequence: TGTGCCAGCAGCTTTTCGCGGGGCCGCTCCTACGAGCAGTACTTC. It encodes CASSFSRGRSYEQYF.